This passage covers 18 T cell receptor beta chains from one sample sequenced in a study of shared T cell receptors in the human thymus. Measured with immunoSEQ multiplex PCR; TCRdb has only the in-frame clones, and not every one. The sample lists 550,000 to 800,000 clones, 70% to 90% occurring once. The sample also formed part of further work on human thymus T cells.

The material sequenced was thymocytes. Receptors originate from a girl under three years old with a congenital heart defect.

The CDR3 region has the DNA TGTGCCAGCAGCTTATGGACTACCAAAACCGGGGAGCTGTTTTTT. It encodes CASSLWTTKTGELFF. The chain combines TRBV7-8 with TRBJ2-2; TRBD2 might be the D (6 bases). V was clipped by 2 bases and J by 5 bases, with 12 bases between them. The germline V gene has CDR1 SGHVS and CDR2 FQNEAQ. The CDR3 loop spans 15 amino acids.

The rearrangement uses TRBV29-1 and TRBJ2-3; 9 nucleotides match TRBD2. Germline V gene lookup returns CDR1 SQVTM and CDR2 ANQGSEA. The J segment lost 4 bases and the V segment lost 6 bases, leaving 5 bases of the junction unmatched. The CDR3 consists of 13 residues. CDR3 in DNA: TGCAGCGTCCTGGGCGGGAGGGCAGATACGCAGTATTTT. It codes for CSVLGGRADTQYF.

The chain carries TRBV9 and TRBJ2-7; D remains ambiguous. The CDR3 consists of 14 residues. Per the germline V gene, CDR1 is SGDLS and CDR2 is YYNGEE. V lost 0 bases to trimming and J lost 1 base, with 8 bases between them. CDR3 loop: CASSVEGRSYEQYF. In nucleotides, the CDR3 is TGTGCCAGCAGCGTAGAAGGCAGGTCCTACGAGCAGTACTTC.

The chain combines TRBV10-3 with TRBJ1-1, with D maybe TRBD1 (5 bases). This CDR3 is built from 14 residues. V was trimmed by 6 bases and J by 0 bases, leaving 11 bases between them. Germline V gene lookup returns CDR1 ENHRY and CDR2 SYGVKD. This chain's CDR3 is CAISRTPMNTEAFF. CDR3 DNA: TGTGCCATCAGCAGGACACCTATGAACACTGAAGCTTTCTTT.

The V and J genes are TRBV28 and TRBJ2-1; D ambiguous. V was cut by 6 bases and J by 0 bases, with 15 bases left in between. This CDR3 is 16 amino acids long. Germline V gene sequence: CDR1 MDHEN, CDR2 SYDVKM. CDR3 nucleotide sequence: TGTGCCAGCAGGTATCGAACAGTGCCCTCCTACAATGAGCAGTTCTTC. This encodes CASRYRTVPSYNEQFF.

The CDR3 spells CASSPGTGAPKLAKNIQYF. In nucleotides, the CDR3 is TGTGCCAGTAGTCCCGGGACAGGTGCCCCAAAACTAGCCAAAAACATTCAGTACTTC. The chain has TRBV19 and TRBJ2-4, with 8 bases that match TRBD1. V shed 5 bases and J 0 bases; nucleotides not matched to a gene: 15. The CDR3 loop spans 19 amino acids. The germline CDR1 and CDR2 sequences are LNHDA and SQIVND (reference sequence). The entire variable domain, with the rest obtained from reference TRBV19 and TRBJ2-4, is as follows: DGGITQSPKYLFRKEGQNVTLSCEQNLNHDAMYWYRQDPGQGLRLIYYSQIVNDFQKGDIAEGYSVSREKKESFPLTVTSAQKNPTAFYLCASSPGTGAPKLAKNIQYFGAGTRLSVL.

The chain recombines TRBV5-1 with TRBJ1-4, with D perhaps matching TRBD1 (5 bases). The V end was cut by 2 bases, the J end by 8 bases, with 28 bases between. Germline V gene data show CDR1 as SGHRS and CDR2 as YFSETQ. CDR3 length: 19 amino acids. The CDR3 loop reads CASSLGRGQGVPRGEKLFF. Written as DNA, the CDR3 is TGCGCCAGCAGCTTAGGACGTGGCCAGGGTGTCCCCCGGGGGGAAAAACTGTTTTTT.

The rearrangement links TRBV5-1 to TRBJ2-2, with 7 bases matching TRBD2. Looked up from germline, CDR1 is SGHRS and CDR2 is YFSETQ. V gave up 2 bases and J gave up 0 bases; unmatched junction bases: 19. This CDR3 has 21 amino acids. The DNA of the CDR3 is TGCGCCAGCAGCTTTTGGGGCAAGCATCCGGCGGGGGTTACGAACACCGGGGAGCTGTTTTTT. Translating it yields CASSFWGKHPAGVTNTGELFF.

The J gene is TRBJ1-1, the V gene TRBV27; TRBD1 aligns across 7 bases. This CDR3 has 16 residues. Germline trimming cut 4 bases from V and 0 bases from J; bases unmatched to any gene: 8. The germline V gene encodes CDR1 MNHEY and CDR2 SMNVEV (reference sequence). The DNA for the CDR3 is TGTGCCAGCAGTTCTGGACAGGCCCAAATGAACACTGAAGCTTTCTTT. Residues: CASSSGQAQMNTEAFF.

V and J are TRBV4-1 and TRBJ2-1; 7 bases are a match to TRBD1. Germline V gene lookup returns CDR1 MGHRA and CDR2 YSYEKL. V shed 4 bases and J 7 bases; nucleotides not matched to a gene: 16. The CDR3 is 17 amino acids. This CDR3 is CASSPGGLKQGWNEQFF. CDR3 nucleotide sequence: TGCGCCAGCAGCCCAGGGGGTCTAAAACAGGGTTGGAATGAGCAGTTCTTC.

CDR3 coding DNA: TGTGCCAGCAGCCCCTGGACAGGGGGCGGGTATGGCTACACCTTC. Protein: CASSPWTGGGYGYTF. The J gene is TRBJ1-2, the V gene TRBV9, with 11 bases fitting TRBD1. Germline CDR1 reads SGDLS; CDR2 reads YYNGEE. Losses at the gene ends were 4 bases for V and 5 bases for J; bases not matched to a gene: 7. The CDR3 loop spans 15 amino acids.

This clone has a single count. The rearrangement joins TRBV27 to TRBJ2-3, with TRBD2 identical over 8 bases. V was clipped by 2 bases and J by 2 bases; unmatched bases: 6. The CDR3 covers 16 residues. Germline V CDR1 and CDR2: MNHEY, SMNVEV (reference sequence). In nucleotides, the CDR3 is TGTGCCAGCAGTTTACTTGGCGGGGGGCTCACAGATACGCAGTATTTT. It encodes CASSLLGGGLTDTQYF.

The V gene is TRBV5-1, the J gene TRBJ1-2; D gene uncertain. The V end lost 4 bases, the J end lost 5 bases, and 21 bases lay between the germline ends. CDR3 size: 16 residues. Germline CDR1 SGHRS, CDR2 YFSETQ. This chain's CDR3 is CASSIGPDSTPYGYTF. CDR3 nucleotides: TGCGCCAGCAGCATAGGCCCCGACTCCACTCCTTATGGCTACACCTTC.

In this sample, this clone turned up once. CDR3 DNA sequence: TGTGCCAGTAGTATGCGGGCGGAGAGCTCTGGGGCCAACGTCCTGACTTTC. Protein product: CASSMRAESSGANVLTF. This rearrangement joins TRBV19 to TRBJ2-6; maybe TRBD2 (5 bases). V was cut by 3 bases and J by 0 bases, with 12 bases left in between. This CDR3 comprises 17 residues. Looked up from germline, CDR1 is LNHDA and CDR2 is SQIVND (reference sequence). Combining the CDR3 with reference TRBV19 and TRBJ2-6 gives the whole variable domain DGGITQSPKYLFRKEGQNVTLSCEQNLNHDAMYWYRQDPGQGLRLIYYSQIVNDFQKGDIAEGYSVSREKKESFPLTVTSAQKNPTAFYLCASSMRAESSGANVLTFGAGSRLTVL.

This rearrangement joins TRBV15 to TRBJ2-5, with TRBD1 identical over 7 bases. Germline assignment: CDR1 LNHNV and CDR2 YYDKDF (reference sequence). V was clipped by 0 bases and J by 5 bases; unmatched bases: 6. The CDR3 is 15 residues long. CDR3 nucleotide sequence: TGTGCCACCAGCAGAGATCGAAGGGGGCTGGAGACCCAGTACTTC. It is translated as CATSRDRRGLETQYF.

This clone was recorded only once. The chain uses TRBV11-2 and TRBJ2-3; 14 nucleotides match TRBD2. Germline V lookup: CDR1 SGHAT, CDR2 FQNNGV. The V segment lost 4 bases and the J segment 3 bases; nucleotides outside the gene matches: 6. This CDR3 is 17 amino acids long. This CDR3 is CASSSRLAGGLTDTQYF. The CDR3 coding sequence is TGTGCCAGCAGCTCGCGACTAGCGGGGGGGCTAACAGATACGCAGTATTTT.

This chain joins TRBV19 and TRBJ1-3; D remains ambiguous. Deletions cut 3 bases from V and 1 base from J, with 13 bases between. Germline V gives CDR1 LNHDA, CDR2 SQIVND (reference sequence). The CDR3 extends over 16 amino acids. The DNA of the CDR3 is TGTGCCAGTAGTATCAAGGTCTGGGCGTCTGGAAACACCATATATTTT. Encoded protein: CASSIKVWASGNTIYF.

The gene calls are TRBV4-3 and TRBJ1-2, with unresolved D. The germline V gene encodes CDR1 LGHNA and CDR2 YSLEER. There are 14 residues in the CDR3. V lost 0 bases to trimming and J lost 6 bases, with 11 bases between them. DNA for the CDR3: TGCGCCAGCAGCCAAGATTGTCACAACCATGGCTACACCTTC. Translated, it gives CASSQDCHNHGYTF.